This T cell receptor beta chain is drawn from a study of beta chain features in type 1 diabetes. Study-wide points: Significant though moderate, a shortening of TCRB CDR3s appeared in all four CD4+ subsets of Type 1 diabetes patients. The naive, central memory and Treg TCRB repertoires showed an apparent similarity that was greater among patients than among healthy donors. When cDNA is sequenced, cells with high TCR expression could be over-represented. It was not settled here whether HLA type affects TCRB rearrangement.

What was sequenced were expressed TCRB transcripts, since all of the isolated RNA had been reverse transcribed. Clones were read by immunoSEQ multiplex PCR, and TCRdb kept only the in-frame ones, dropping some. The repertoire includes about 260,000 clones, about a fifth of them detected once, and less than 0.03% sits in the top ten. On this clone itself: Its specificity is not known.

Germline assignment: CDR1 SQVTM and CDR2 ANQGSEA. J lost 2 bases, V lost 3 bases, and 2 bases had no gene match. The CDR3 has 13 residues. This sequence originates from a woman aged 40 to 50 with type 1 diabetes. Sequenced: naive CD4+ T cells from blood. The chain employs TRBV29-1 and TRBJ2-7; TRBD2 aligns across 9 bases. The DNA for the CDR3 is TGCAGCGTTGAGCGGGGGGGAACCTACGAGCAGTACTTC. Its translation is CSVERGGTYEQYF.